Each of the 26 T cell receptor beta chains below was sequenced from the same sample in a study of T cell responses to AZD1222 COVID-19 vaccine. The assay was immunoSEQ multiplex PCR, and TCRdb's table has in-frame clones only and misses some. Here the sample spans roughly 100,000 clones, 90% to 95% being singletons. Source: peripheral blood, taken on day 0 of AZD1222 vaccination. These receptor sequences come from an adult in good health.

The chain links TRBV18 to TRBJ2-5; TRBD2 agrees at 10 bases. Trimming cost V 5 bases and J 3 bases; bases outside gene matches: 6. Germline V gene sequence: CDR1 KGHSH, CDR2 LQKENI. CDR3 length: 15 residues. The CDR3 reads CASSWSGRVEETQYF. The CDR3, as DNA: TGTGCCAGCTCATGGAGCGGGAGGGTTGAAGAGACCCAGTACTTC.

The CDR3 nucleotides are TGTGCCAGCAGTATGCCGAAGGGGGTTAATTCACCCCTCCACTTT. Protein product: CASSMPKGVNSPLHF. The chain employs TRBV6-5 and TRBJ1-6; possibly TRBD1 for D (6 bases). The germline V gene has CDR1 MNHEY and CDR2 SVGAGI. The CDR3 consists of 15 residues. V was trimmed by 5 bases and J by 6 bases, leaving 14 bases between them.

V usage is TRBV30 and J usage is TRBJ2-1, with D possibly matching TRBD2 (6 bases). Trimming shortened V by 4 bases and J by 5 bases, and 21 bases separated the two germline ends. This CDR3 has 16 residues. Germline V gene data show CDR1 as GTSNPN and CDR2 as SVGIG (reference sequence). CDR3 bases: TGTGCCTGGACCCCCGTGGGTAGCGGATTCGACAATGAGCAGTTCTTC. Amino acids: CAWTPVGSGFDNEQFF.

The J gene is TRBJ1-1, the V gene TRBV4-1; D is ambiguous. Trimming removed 0 bases from V and 0 bases from J, with 8 bases in between. The germline V gene has CDR1 MGHRA and CDR2 YSYEKL. The CDR3 spans 15 residues. The CDR3 region is CASSQDPGLNTEAFF. The CDR3 bases are TGCGCCAGCAGCCAAGATCCGGGCCTGAACACTGAAGCTTTCTTT.

The chain links TRBV11-2 to TRBJ1-1; 8 bases are shared with TRBD1. Looked up from germline, CDR1 is SGHAT and CDR2 is FQNNGV. V lost 5 bases to trimming and J lost 0 bases; unmatched junction nucleotides: 5. The CDR3 runs 15 residues. The DNA for the CDR3 is TGTGCCAGCAGCCTAACGACAGGGGTGAACACTGAAGCTTTCTTT. Translating gives CASSLTTGVNTEAFF.

J is TRBJ2-1 and V is TRBV21-1. TRBV21-1 is a documented pseudogene. The CDR3 consists of 16 residues. CDR3 sequence reads: CASSKVGPAGGNEQFF. The CDR3 coding sequence is TGTGCCAGCAGCAAAGTGGGGCCCGCGGGTGGAAATGAGCAGTTCTTC.

V usage is TRBV19 and J usage is TRBJ2-7; no clear D gene. The CDR3 has 11 residues. The germline CDR1 and CDR2 sequences are LNHDA and SQIVND (reference sequence). Trimming removed 5 bases at V and 3 bases at J, with 5 bases between. The DNA of the CDR3 is TGTGCCAGTAGTGCTGACTACGAGCAGTACTTC. This gives the protein CASSADYEQYF.

J is TRBJ1-1 and V is TRBV27, with unresolved D. V lost 2 bases to trimming and J lost 1 base, with 5 bases between them. The CDR3 has 13 amino acids. Germline V gene sequence: CDR1 MNHEY, CDR2 SMNVEV (reference sequence). The CDR3 DNA follows: TGTGCCAGCAGTTTAAAGGGGAACACTGAAGCTTTCTTT. Protein sequence: CASSLKGNTEAFF.

The chain carries TRBV10-1 and TRBJ1-2, with a weak D call TRBD1 (5 bases). Germline CDR1 and CDR2: WNHNN and SYGVQD (reference sequence). Trimming removed 5 bases from V and 4 bases from J, with 11 bases in between. The CDR3 has 13 residues. In DNA form, the CDR3 reads TGCGCCAGCAGTTCTGGGGGAGCCTATGGCTACACCTTC. Translated: CASSSGGAYGYTF.

This chain connects TRBV11-2 to TRBJ1-5; D gene unclear. CDR3 size: 15 residues. Between the trimmed V and J ends, which lost 4 bases and 3 bases, there was a span of 13 bases. Germline V CDR1 and CDR2: SGHAT, FQNNGV. In DNA, the CDR3 is TGTGCCAGCAGCTGGCGGGAGGGTCTCAATCAGCCCCAGCATTTT. This encodes CASSWREGLNQPQHF.

The V and J genes are TRBV7-8 and TRBJ2-3; 8 bases are a match to TRBD2. Germline CDR1 SGHVS, CDR2 FQNEAQ. The CDR3 extends over 16 amino acids. Trimming took 1 base from V and 0 from J; bases not matched to a gene: 3. CDR3 coding DNA: TGTGCCAGCAGCTTAGGGGCTAGCGGGAGCACAGATACGCAGTATTTT. Encoded protein: CASSLGASGSTDTQYF.

This rearrangement joins TRBV30 to TRBJ2-2; D is perhaps TRBD1 or TRBD2 (6 bases each). In germline, CDR1 is GTSNPN, CDR2 SVGIG (reference sequence). The ends were cut back, 3 bases at V and 4 bases at J, with 12 bases in the middle. This CDR3 region has 14 residues. This chain's CDR3 is CAWRWGAGTGELFF. The CDR3 nucleotides read TGTGCCTGGAGGTGGGGGGCGGGCACCGGGGAGCTGTTTTTT.

This clone was observed a handful of times. This chain connects TRBV9 to TRBJ2-1; D is unresolved. The CDR3 covers 12 residues. Germline assignment: CDR1 SGDLS and CDR2 YYNGEE. V was shortened by 3 bases and J by 7 bases, with 8 bases between the two germline ends. CDR3 region: CASSAAPNEQFF. The CDR3 nucleotides are TGTGCCAGCAGCGCTGCCCCTAATGAGCAGTTCTTC.

V is TRBV27 and J is TRBJ1-2, with 7 bases matching TRBD1. This CDR3 has 14 residues. The germline V gene encodes CDR1 MNHEY and CDR2 SMNVEV (reference sequence). V trimming: 5 bases; J trimming: 4 bases; junction bases outside the gene matches: 7. The chain's CDR3 is CASSTQRDSYGYTF. The DNA for the CDR3 is TGTGCCAGCAGTACACAGAGGGACAGCTATGGCTACACCTTC.

This clone was seen at least ten times. The chain joins TRBV7-3 to TRBJ1-1; D gene ambiguous. From germline, CDR1 is SGHTA and CDR2 FQGTGA. This CDR3 comprises 14 residues. Trimming left V 5 bases short and J 1 base short, with 11 bases between. The CDR3 DNA reads as TGTGCCAGCAGCATTGGACGGGGGAACACTGAAGCTTTCTTT. It encodes CASSIGRGNTEAFF.

The chain is built from TRBV2 and TRBJ2-1, with D tentatively TRBD1 or TRBD2 (5 bases each). V was trimmed by 11 bases and J by 10 bases, leaving 21 bases between them. CDR1 and CDR2 from the germline V gene are SNHLY and FYNNEI. The CDR3 covers 13 residues. CDR3 coding DNA: TGTGCCTCGGTGGGGCTAGCTTTTGGCGAGCAGTTCTTC. Translation: CASVGLAFGEQFF.

The chain is built from TRBV7-9 and TRBJ1-1, with D uncertain. Trimming pared 1 base from V and 4 bases from J, leaving 10 bases between. The germline gives CDR1 SEHNR, CDR2 FQNEAQ (reference sequence). The CDR3 runs to 14 residues. CDR3 coding DNA: TGTGCCAGCAGCTTAGTCCTCCGCAGCACTGAAGCTTTCTTT. It codes for CASSLVLRSTEAFF.

V gene TRBV18 combines with J gene TRBJ2-7, with D maybe TRBD1 (5 bases). The CDR3 loop spans 14 amino acids. CDR1 is KGHSH, CDR2 LQKENI, per germline. Trimming left V 2 bases short and J 5 bases short, with 13 bases between. Here the CDR3 reads CASSPGAQIHEQYF. The CDR3 DNA reads TGTGCCAGCTCACCAGGGGCCCAAATCCACGAGCAGTACTTC.

The chain is built from TRBV27 and TRBJ2-7; 15 bases fit TRBD2. Germline V CDR1 and CDR2: MNHEY, SMNVEV (reference sequence). The CDR3 sequence is 17 residues long. V dropped 6 bases and J dropped 3; count of bases not matched to a gene: 9. The CDR3 spells CASSRGLAGGPSYEQYF. CDR3 coding DNA: TGTGCCAGCAGCAGAGGACTAGCGGGAGGGCCAAGCTACGAGCAGTACTTC.

The gene calls are TRBV27 and TRBJ1-5, with a possible D match to TRBD1 (5 bases). Between the trimmed V and J ends, which lost 5 bases and 1 base, there was a span of 9 bases. The CDR3 covers 14 residues. Germline lookup yields CDR1 MNHEY and CDR2 SMNVEV (reference sequence). The CDR3 coding sequence is TGTGCCAGCAGTCCTCGGGACAGCAATCAGCCCCAGCATTTT. It specifies CASSPRDSNQPQHF.

The chain combines TRBV7-2 with TRBJ2-1; TRBD2 matches at 11 bases. V lost 4 bases to trimming and J lost 4 bases; unmatched junction nucleotides: 9. Germline V gene data show CDR1 as SGHTA and CDR2 as FQGNSA. The CDR3 is made up of 17 amino acids. The CDR3 reads CASSSRTSGSLYNEQFF. The CDR3 region has the DNA TGTGCCAGCAGCTCCCGGACTAGCGGGTCCCTGTACAATGAGCAGTTCTTC.

The rearrangement links TRBV5-8 to TRBJ1-5; TRBD1 agrees at 7 bases. The CDR3 is 15 residues long. V was pared by 4 bases and J by 5 bases, with 9 bases of the junction left unmatched. Germline CDR1 and CDR2: SGHTS and YDEGEE. Here the CDR3 reads CASSPGTVGDQPQHF. CDR3 coding DNA: TGTGCCAGCAGCCCGGGGACAGTGGGGGATCAGCCCCAGCATTTT.

The V call is TRBV7-3, the J call TRBJ2-1, with 7 bases that match TRBD2. CDR1 is SGHTA, CDR2 FQGTGA, per germline. V shed 4 bases, J shed 5 bases, and the junction held 14 bases outside the gene matches. The CDR3 has 17 residues. The DNA for the CDR3 is TGTGCCAGCAGCTCCTTTGGCGGGAGACCGGGGGACAATGAGCAGTTCTTC. It encodes CASSSFGGRPGDNEQFF. The variable domain in full, with the rest retrieved from reference TRBV7-3 and TRBJ2-1, is GAGVSQTPSNKVTEKGKYVELRCDPISGHTALYWYRQSLGQGPEFLIYFQGTGAADDSGLPNDRFFAVRPEGSVSTLKIQRTERGDSAVYLCASSSFGGRPGDNEQFFGPGTRLTVL.

The CDR3 sequence: CASKPGPAADTQYF. In nucleotides, the CDR3 is TGTGCCAGTAAACCGGGACCCGCGGCGGATACGCAGTATTTT. The chain employs TRBV7-3 and TRBJ2-3; the D call may be TRBD1 or TRBD2 (5 bases each). Trimming removed 9 bases at V and 6 bases at J, with 19 bases between. The V gene's germline CDR1 is SGHTA and CDR2 FQGTGA. The CDR3 contains 14 residues.

The CDR3 DNA reads TGTGCCAGCAGTGAAGTTGGAGGGTTCTCTGGAAACACCATATATTTT. Protein: CASSEVGGFSGNTIYF. This rearrangement joins TRBV2 to TRBJ1-3; D gene ambiguous. The V and J ends lost 1 base and 0 bases respectively, with 10 bases between them. The CDR3 contains 16 residues. CDR1 SNHLY and CDR2 FYNNEI come from the germline V gene.

This chain joins TRBV12-3 or TRBV12-4 and TRBJ2-7; 8 nucleotides agree with TRBD2. Trimming at V came to 6 bases and at J to 3 bases, leaving 1 base not matched to a gene. The CDR3 consists of 12 residues. The CDR3 protein is CASRAGVYEQYF. The CDR3 bases are TGTGCCAGCAGAGCGGGAGTCTACGAGCAGTACTTC.